Described below is a single T cell receptor beta chain sequence and its context. Its antigen is still unknown. No base qualities exist here, and no much larger clone lies one base off it. The data were obtained in a study of early T cells in non-severe SARS-CoV-2 infection (TCRdb year 2021). In terms of the full investigation: Because TCR sequencing relied on bulk RNA taken from unsorted whole blood, pairing of alpha and beta chains was not possible. The paper's findings and limits, for the study overall: VDJdb matching was skewed toward anti-spike CD8 responses and likely underestimated virus-specific expansions by missing private and CD4 specificities.

V is cut by 4 bases and J by 1 base, and the space between the germline ends is 7 bases. In the germline V gene (reference sequence), CDR1 corresponds to LGHDT and CDR2 to YNNKEL. The CDR3 runs 13 amino acids, cysteine and phenylalanine included. Only CDR3 DNA is held: 39 bases, read in frame from base 1. Set within a cohort of healthcare workers in London, UK, this nested case-control study involved weekly PCR testing of nasopharyngeal swabs along with blood sampling. Healthcare workers were recruited during the week of the UK lockdown, between 23 and 31 March 2020, and followed weekly for up to roughly 15 weeks. Library preparation employed 5' RACE. The sample was run on a NextSeq 500. The TCR library protocol attached unique molecular identifiers to individual cDNA molecules to correct for sequencing error and PCR bias. Sequencing covered both TCR alpha and beta chains, and within each sample the abundances of alpha and beta sequences were tightly co-correlated. Per the source publication's procedure: Decombinator V4 was used to perform V gene, J gene and CDR3 annotation of TCR sequences. TCRs were defined as expanded if a significant change between any two time points was detected under a Poisson model with p below 0.0001. Abundances of TCRs were expressed as counts per million after normalisation to the total number of TCRs sequenced in each sample. MAIT TCRs were defined by TRAV1-2 paired with TRAJ12, TRAJ20 or TRAJ33, and iNKT TCRs by TRAV10 paired with TRAJ18. VDJdb, accessed 1 November 2021, was searched for CMV, EBV and SARS-CoV-2 annotated TCRs, excluding TCRs annotated for multiple antigens. In TCRdb, the public reads were trimmed at Q25 with fastp and aligned with MiXCR, with productive beta chains retained. Rows are unified per CDR3 protein, each entry keeping the most common DNA and genes. The V and J calls reflect TCRdb's pipeline rather than the authors' work. For this sample there are about 63,000 distinct CDR3 sequences; over 10% appear just once. Jointly, the top ten make up about 4.7% of the sample.

The sequence joins TRBV3-1 to TRBJ2-5, with the D gene call left open. The source of this sequence is an adult who was a healthcare worker with PCR-confirmed SARS-CoV-2 infection or an uninfected control (not recorded which). Specimen: whole blood. The nucleotides are TGTGCCAGCAGCCTTCGTAGCCAAGAGACCCAGTACTTC. Its coded protein is CASSLRSQETQYF.